Below, 11 T cell receptor beta chains from the same sample are listed, as sequenced in a study of blood T cell repertoires in COVID-19. TCRdb keeps only in-frame clones here, not all; method: immunoSEQ multiplex PCR. The data show under 100,000 clones, with around nine tenths seen just once and around 5% held by the top ten. Material for sequencing was peripheral blood. Every receptor here comes from a man aged 35-49 years with acute or convalescent COVID-19.

This clone showed up just once. This sequence joins TRBV19 and TRBJ1-5; D may be TRBD1 (6 bases). CDR1 is LNHDA, CDR2 SQIVND, per germline (reference sequence). V lost 5 bases and J 1 base, leaving 15 bases between the germline ends. The CDR3 extends over 16 amino acids. The CDR3 protein is CASSGKDSGSNQPQHF. In nucleotides, the CDR3 is TGTGCCAGTAGTGGGAAGGACAGCGGCAGCAATCAGCCCCAGCATTTT.

The chain recombines TRBV7-9 with TRBJ2-7; no clear D gene. CDR1 is SEHNR, CDR2 FQNEAQ, per germline (reference sequence). The CDR3 totals 12 residues. V lost 5 bases, J lost 3 bases, and 8 bases lay in between. The CDR3 sequence: CASSASVYEQYF. The CDR3, as DNA: TGTGCCAGCAGCGCGAGCGTCTACGAGCAGTACTTC.

This clone was seen a single time. The chain joins TRBV5-8 to TRBJ1-2; TRBD1 agrees at 9 bases. The ends lost 2 bases at V and 6 bases at J; junction bases unmatched: 11. CDR1 and CDR2 (germline): SGHTS, YDEGEE. CDR3 length equals 16 residues. In nucleotides, the CDR3 is TGTGCCAGCAGCTTAGCTGCCGGGACAGGGTCAGATGGCTACACCTTC. Its protein product is CASSLAAGTGSDGYTF.

The chain links TRBV6-5 to TRBJ1-2; 8 nucleotides match TRBD1. This CDR3 region has 13 residues. CDR1 and CDR2 from the germline V gene are MNHEY and SVGAGI. V shed 7 bases, J shed 4 bases, and the junction held 5 bases outside the gene matches. This CDR3 reads CASNPDRAYGYTF. In DNA, the CDR3 is TGTGCCAGCAATCCGGACAGGGCCTATGGCTACACCTTC.

About this clone: The sample holds other DNA sequences that translate to the same CDR3. The gene calls are TRBV18 and TRBJ1-6; D call uncertain. Germline-derived CDR1 and CDR2 are KGHSH and LQKENI. V dropped 2 bases and J dropped 1 base, with 6 bases sitting between them. The CDR3 extends over 15 amino acids. In DNA form, the CDR3 reads TGTGCCAGCTCACCAGCGGGATCCTATAATTCACCCCTCCACTTT. This gives the protein CASSPAGSYNSPLHF.

The genes are TRBV5-1 and TRBJ1-3, with 7 positions matching TRBD1. V gave up 2 bases and J gave up 0 bases; unmatched junction bases: 2. The CDR3 is made up of 15 amino acids. Germline V gene lookup returns CDR1 SGHRS and CDR2 YFSETQ. The CDR3 loop reads CASSFQGGSGNTIYF. The DNA for the CDR3 is TGCGCCAGCAGCTTCCAGGGGGGCTCTGGAAACACCATATATTTT.

The rearrangement links TRBV3-1 (or the pseudogene TRBV3-2) to TRBJ2-5, with 12 bases fitting TRBD2. The CDR3 is 16 residues long. J gave up 6 bases and V 4 bases, and 9 bases lay outside the gene matches. CDR1 and CDR2 (germline): LGHDT, YNNKEL (reference sequence). The CDR3 loop is CASSPTLAGGPQTQYF. For the CDR3, the DNA is TGTGCCAGCAGCCCTACGCTAGCGGGAGGGCCGCAGACCCAGTACTTC.

DNA of the CDR3: TGTGCCAGCAGCTTTGGGCCCGGCGGGGAGCTGTTTTTT. Protein product: CASSFGPGGELFF. This chain links TRBV7-9 with TRBJ2-2, with D uncertain. Germline CDR1 is SEHNR and CDR2 is FQNEAQ (reference sequence). The V end was cut by 3 bases, the J end by 7 bases, with 9 bases between. The CDR3 runs 13 residues.

This chain joins TRBV29-1 and TRBJ2-4, with D possibly being TRBD2 (7 bases). The V and J ends lost 0 bases and 8 bases respectively, with 14 bases between them. Per germline, CDR1 SQVTM and CDR2 ANQGSEA. This CDR3 contains 14 residues. This CDR3 is CSVEDPGAGDIQYF. In DNA form, the CDR3 reads TGCAGCGTTGAAGATCCGGGGGCGGGGGACATTCAGTACTTC. The variable domain in full, completed from reference TRBV29-1 and TRBJ2-4, reads SAVISQKPSRDICQRGTSLTIQCQVDSQVTMMFWYRQQPGQSLTLIATANQGSEATYESGFVIDKFPISRPNLTFSTLTVSNMSPEDSSIYLCSVEDPGAGDIQYFGAGTRLSVL.

V gene TRBV6-2 or TRBV6-3 combines with J gene TRBJ1-2, with TRBD1 identical over 8 bases. CDR3 length: 11 amino acids. The ends lost 5 bases at V and 7 bases at J; junction bases unmatched: 0. Germline values: CDR1 MNHEY, CDR2 SVGEGT. Here the CDR3 DNA reads TGTGCCAGCAGTACAGGGGGTGGCTACACCTTC. Protein sequence: CASSTGGGYTF.

The J gene is TRBJ2-2, the V gene TRBV27; possible D gene TRBD1, 5 bases. CDR3 length: 14 amino acids. With 3 bases removed from V and 2 bases from J, the gap between germline ends came to 7 bases. Germline-derived CDR1 and CDR2 are MNHEY and SMNVEV (reference sequence). CDR3 protein: CASSLQGNTGELFF. The CDR3 region has the DNA TGTGCCAGCAGTTTGCAGGGCAACACCGGGGAGCTGTTTTTT.